This TCR beta chain was sequenced in a study of CD8 T cells in Susac syndrome. The authors sequenced TCR beta from blood CD8+ and CD4+ T cells. The TEMRA cells underwent FACS enrichment, while the CD8+ and CD4+ T cells underwent negative isolation. The CDR3 extends over 15 amino acids. After removal of 6 bases from V and 4 bases from J, the junction contained 6 bases not matched to a gene. RNA in amounts of roughly 0.5 to 1 ug was reverse transcribed with random hexamers. TCRdb itself ran the immunoSEQ multiplex PCR reads through MiXCR, one entry per CDR3 protein. The sample has roughly 180,000 distinct CDR3 sequences, around 94% seen once.

This TCR was recovered from a human donor in good health. The sequenced material came from CD4+ T cells from PBMCs. The chain employs TRBV12-3 or TRBV12-4 and TRBJ2-2, with 9 bases fitting TRBD1. The CDR3 DNA reads TGTGCCAGCAGCTCGGGACAGGGATCCACCGGGGAGCTGTTTTTT. Amino acids: CASSSGQGSTGELFF.